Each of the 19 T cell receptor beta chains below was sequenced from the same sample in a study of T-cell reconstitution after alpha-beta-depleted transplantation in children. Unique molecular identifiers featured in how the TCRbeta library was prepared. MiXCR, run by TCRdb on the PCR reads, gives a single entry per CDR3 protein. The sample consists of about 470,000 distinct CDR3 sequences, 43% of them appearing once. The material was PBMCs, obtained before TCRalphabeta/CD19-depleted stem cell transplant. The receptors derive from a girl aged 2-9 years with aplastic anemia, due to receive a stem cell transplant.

CDR3 amino acids: CSATGTGGPDTQYF. The CDR3 bases are TGCAGTGCCACCGGGACAGGGGGGCCAGATACGCAGTATTTT. The V gene is TRBV20-1, the J gene TRBJ2-3; 11 bases align to TRBD1. V was clipped by 6 bases and J by 4 bases; unmatched bases: 6. The length of the CDR3 is 14 residues. Germline lookup yields CDR1 DFQATT and CDR2 SNEGSKA (reference sequence).

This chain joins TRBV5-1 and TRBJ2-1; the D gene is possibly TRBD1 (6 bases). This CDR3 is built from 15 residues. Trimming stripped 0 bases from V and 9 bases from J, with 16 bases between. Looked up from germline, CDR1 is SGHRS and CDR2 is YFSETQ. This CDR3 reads CASSLGRQGSGEQFF. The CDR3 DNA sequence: TGCGCCAGCAGCTTGGGCAGGCAGGGGTCAGGTGAGCAGTTCTTC.

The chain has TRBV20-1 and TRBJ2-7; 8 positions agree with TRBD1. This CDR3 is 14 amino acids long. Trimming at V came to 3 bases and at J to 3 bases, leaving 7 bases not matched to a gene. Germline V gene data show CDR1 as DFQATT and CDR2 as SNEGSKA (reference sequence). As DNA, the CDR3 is TGCAGTGCTAGGGGACGGACAGGGCTCTACGAGCAGTACTTC. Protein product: CSARGRTGLYEQYF.

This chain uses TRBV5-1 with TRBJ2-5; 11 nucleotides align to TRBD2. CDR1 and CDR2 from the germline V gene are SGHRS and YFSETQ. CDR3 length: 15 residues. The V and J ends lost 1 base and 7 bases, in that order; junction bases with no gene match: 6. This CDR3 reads CASSLRSSGGRTQYF. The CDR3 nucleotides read TGCGCCAGCAGCTTGAGGTCTAGCGGGGGGCGGACCCAGTACTTC. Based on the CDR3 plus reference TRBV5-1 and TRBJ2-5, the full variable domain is KAGVTQTPRYLIKTRGQQVTLSCSPISGHRSVSWYQQTPGQGLQFLFEYFSETQRNKGNFPGRFSGRQFSNSRSEMNVSTLELGDSALYLCASSLRSSGGRTQYFGPGTRLLVL.

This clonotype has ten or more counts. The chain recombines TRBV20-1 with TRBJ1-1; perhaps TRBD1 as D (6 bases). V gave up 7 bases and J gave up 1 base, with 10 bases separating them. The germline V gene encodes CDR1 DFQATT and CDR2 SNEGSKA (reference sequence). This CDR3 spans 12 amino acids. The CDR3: CSVKQGNTEAFF. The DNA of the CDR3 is TGCAGTGTCAAACAGGGGAACACTGAAGCTTTCTTT.

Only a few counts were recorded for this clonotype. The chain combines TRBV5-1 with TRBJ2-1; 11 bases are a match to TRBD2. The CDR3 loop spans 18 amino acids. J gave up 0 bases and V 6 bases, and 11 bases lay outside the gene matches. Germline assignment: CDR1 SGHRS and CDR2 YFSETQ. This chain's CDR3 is CASTPLGTSGSSYNEQFF. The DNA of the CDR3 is TGCGCCAGCACCCCCCTAGGGACTAGCGGAAGCTCCTACAATGAGCAGTTCTTC.

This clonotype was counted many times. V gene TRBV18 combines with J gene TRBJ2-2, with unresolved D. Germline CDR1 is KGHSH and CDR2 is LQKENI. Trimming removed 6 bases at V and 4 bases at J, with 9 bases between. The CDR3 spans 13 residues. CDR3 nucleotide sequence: TGTGCCAGCTCGGGCGTGGGCACCGGGGAGCTGTTTTTT. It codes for CASSGVGTGELFF. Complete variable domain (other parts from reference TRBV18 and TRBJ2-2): NAGVMQNPRHLVRRRGQEARLRCSPMKGHSHVYWYRQLPEEGLKFMVYLQKENIIDESGMPKERFSAEFPKEGPSILRIQQVVRGDSAAYFCASSGVGTGELFFGEGSRLTVL.

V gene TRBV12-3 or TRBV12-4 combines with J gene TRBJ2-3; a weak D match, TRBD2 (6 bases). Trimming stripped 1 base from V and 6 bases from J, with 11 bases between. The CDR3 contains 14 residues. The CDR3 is CASSLGPRGDTQYF. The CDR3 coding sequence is TGTGCCAGCAGTTTAGGCCCCCGGGGGGATACGCAGTATTTT.

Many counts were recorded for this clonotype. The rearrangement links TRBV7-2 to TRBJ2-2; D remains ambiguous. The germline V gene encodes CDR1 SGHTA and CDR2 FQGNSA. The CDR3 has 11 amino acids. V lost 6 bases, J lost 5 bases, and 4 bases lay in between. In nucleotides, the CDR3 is TGTGCCAGCAGTACGACCGGGGAGCTGTTTTTT. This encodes CASSTTGELFF.

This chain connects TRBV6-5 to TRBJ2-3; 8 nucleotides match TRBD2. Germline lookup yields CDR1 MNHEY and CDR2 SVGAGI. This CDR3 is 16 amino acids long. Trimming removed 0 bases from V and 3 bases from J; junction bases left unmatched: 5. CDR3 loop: CASSYSRLARTDTQYF. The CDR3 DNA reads TGTGCCAGCAGTTACTCTCGACTAGCGAGAACAGATACGCAGTATTTT.

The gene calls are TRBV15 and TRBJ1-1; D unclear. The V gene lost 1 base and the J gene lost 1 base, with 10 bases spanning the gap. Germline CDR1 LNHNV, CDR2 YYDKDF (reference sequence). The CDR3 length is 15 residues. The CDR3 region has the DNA TGTGCCACCAGCAGAGGTGGCCAGAAGAACACTGAAGCTTTCTTT. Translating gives CATSRGGQKNTEAFF.

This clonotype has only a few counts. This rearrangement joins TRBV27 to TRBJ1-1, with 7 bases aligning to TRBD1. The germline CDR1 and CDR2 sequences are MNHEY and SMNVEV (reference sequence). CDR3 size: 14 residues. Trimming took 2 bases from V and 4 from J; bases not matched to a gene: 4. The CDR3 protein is CASSLRRGLTEAFF. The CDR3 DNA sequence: TGTGCCAGCAGTTTACGAAGGGGGCTCACTGAAGCTTTCTTT.

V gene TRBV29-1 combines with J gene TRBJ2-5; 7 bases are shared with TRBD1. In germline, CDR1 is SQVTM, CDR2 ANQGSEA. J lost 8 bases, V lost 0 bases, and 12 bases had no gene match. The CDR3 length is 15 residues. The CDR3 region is CSVEDGEGGGGTQYF. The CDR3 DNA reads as TGCAGCGTTGAAGACGGTGAAGGGGGCGGTGGCACCCAGTACTTC.

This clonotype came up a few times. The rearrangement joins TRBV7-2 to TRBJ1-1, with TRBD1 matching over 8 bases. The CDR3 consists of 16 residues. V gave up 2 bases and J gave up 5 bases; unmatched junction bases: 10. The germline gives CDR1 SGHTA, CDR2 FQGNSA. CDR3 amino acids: CASSLRQGQGSTEAFF. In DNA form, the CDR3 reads TGTGCCAGCAGCTTAAGGCAAGGACAGGGTAGTACTGAAGCTTTCTTT. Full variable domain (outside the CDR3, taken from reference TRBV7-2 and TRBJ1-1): GAGVSQSPSNKVTEKGKDVELRCDPISGHTALYWYRQSLGQGLEFLIYFQGNSAPDKSGLPSDRFSAERTGGSVSTLTIQRTQQEDSAVYLCASSLRQGQGSTEAFFGQGTRLTVV.

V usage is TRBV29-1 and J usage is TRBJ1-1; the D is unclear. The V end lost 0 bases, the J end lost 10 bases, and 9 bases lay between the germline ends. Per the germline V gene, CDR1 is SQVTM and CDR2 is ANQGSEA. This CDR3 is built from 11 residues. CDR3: CSVEETARAFF. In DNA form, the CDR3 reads TGCAGCGTTGAAGAGACGGCCCGAGCTTTCTTT.

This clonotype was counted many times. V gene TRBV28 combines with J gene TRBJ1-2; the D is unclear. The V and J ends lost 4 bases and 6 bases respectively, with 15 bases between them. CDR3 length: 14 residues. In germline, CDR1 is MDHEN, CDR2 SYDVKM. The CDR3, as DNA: TGTGCCAGCAGTTCCCCGAGGGCCGTCGATGGCTACACCTTC. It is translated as CASSSPRAVDGYTF.

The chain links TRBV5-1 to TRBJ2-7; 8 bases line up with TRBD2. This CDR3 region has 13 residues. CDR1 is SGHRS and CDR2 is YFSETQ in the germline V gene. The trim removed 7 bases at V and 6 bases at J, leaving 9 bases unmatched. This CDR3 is CASSGGSQSEQYF. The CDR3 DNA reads TGCGCCAGCTCGGGGGGGAGTCAGAGCGAGCAGTACTTC.

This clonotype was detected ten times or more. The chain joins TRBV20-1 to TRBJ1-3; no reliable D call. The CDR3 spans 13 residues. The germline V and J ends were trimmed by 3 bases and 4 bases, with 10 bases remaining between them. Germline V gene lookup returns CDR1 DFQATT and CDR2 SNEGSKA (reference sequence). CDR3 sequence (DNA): TGCAGTGCTAGTGAGGGCTCCGGAAACACCATATATTTT. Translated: CSASEGSGNTIYF.

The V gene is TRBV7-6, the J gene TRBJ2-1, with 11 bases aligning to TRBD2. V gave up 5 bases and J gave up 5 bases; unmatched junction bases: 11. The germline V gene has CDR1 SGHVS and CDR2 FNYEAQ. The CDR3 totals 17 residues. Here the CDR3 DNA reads TGTGCCAGCAGCCCCAGACTAGCGGGATCGATCAACAATGAGCAGTTCTTC. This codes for CASSPRLAGSINNEQFF.